Following are 17 T cell receptor beta chains from one sample sequenced in a study of CD8+CD57+ T cells in acquired aplastic anemia. The study profiled TCR beta VDJ and CDR3 using genomic DNA as template. TCRdb analysed the reads with MiXCR anew, one entry per CDR3 protein. This table holds some 200,000 distinct CDR3 sequences, 34% found once. Sequences were obtained from sorted CD4+, CD8+, or CD8+CD57+ T cells (not recorded which) from PBMCs. The receptor source for this set is a human donor in good health, serving as a control.

Note on this clonotype: This may arise from a read error, as a much more abundant clone is one base away. This chain uses TRBV4-1 with TRBJ2-1; possible D gene TRBD2, 5 bases. This CDR3 contains 14 residues. Trimming cost V 1 base and J 10 bases, with 14 bases left between them. Germline CDR1 and CDR2: MGHRA and YSYEKL. This CDR3 is CASSQATTTYEQFF. CDR3 bases: TGCGCCAGCAGCCAAGCGACTACTACCTACGAGCAGTTCTTC.

At least ten counts were recorded for this clonotype. The genes are TRBV5-4 and TRBJ2-7; D not resolved. The CDR3 is made up of 14 amino acids. In germline, CDR1 is SGHNT, CDR2 YYREEE (reference sequence). V lost 6 bases, J lost 2 bases, and 15 bases lay in between. Here the CDR3 reads CASTNIGQPYEQYF. CDR3 nucleotide sequence: TGTGCCAGCACTAATATCGGGCAGCCCTACGAGCAGTACTTC. The full variable domain, in which reference TRBV5-4 and TRBJ2-7 provide the parts outside the CDR3, is ETGVTQSPTHLIKTRGQQVTLRCSSQSGHNTVSWYQQALGQGPQFIFQYYREEENGRGNFPPRFSGLQFPNYSSELNVNALELDDSALYLCASTNIGQPYEQYFGPGTRLTVT.

This clonotype was counted at least ten times. V and J are TRBV12-3 or TRBV12-4 and TRBJ2-5, with D possibly being TRBD2 (6 bases). Trimming pared 6 bases from V and 1 base from J, leaving 12 bases between. The CDR3 has 14 residues. CDR3 bases: TGTGCCAGCAGATATTCGACTAGCCAAGAGACCCAGTACTTC. Amino acids: CASRYSTSQETQYF.

Of note for this clonotype: A much larger clone is a single base away; this may be a read error. As DNA, the CDR3 is TGTGCCAACAGCTTAGGTTTTGGAAACACTGAAGCTTTCTTT. Its translation: CANSLGFGNTEAFF. The chain carries TRBV7-6 and TRBJ1-1; D is undetermined. The CDR3 is made up of 14 amino acids. The germline V gene has CDR1 SGHVS and CDR2 FNYEAQ.

This sequence joins TRBV25-1 and TRBJ1-1; 7 bases match TRBD1. The ends lost 5 bases at V and 5 bases at J; junction bases unmatched: 11. The germline CDR1 and CDR2 sequences are MGHDK and SYGVNS. The CDR3 has 15 residues. This chain's CDR3 is CASSLVGQYSTEAFF. CDR3 bases: TGTGCCAGCAGTTTAGTGGGACAGTATTCTACTGAAGCTTTCTTT. Full variable domain (outside the CDR3, taken from reference TRBV25-1 and TRBJ1-1): EADIYQTPRYLVIGTGKKITLECSQTMGHDKMYWYQQDPGMELHLIHYSYGVNSTEKGDLSSESTVSRIRTEHFPLTLESARPSHTSQYLCASSLVGQYSTEAFFGQGTRLTVV.

This chain connects TRBV5-8 to TRBJ2-7, with 8 bases fitting TRBD1. The V segment lost 5 bases and the J segment 4 bases; nucleotides outside the gene matches: 11. The CDR3 totals 15 residues. The germline V gene has CDR1 SGHTS and CDR2 YDEGEE. The chain's CDR3 is CASSQRQGRGYEQYF. In nucleotides, the CDR3 is TGTGCCAGCAGTCAAAGACAGGGGCGCGGATACGAGCAGTACTTC.

The V call is TRBV9, the J call TRBJ2-1; 9 nucleotides align to TRBD2. Looked up from germline, CDR1 is SGDLS and CDR2 is YYNGEE. The J segment lost 4 bases and the V segment lost 0 bases, leaving 11 bases of the junction unmatched. The CDR3 runs to 18 residues. CDR3 sequence reads: CASSVGISGSLGYNEQFF. The CDR3 nucleotides read TGTGCCAGCAGCGTAGGGATTAGCGGGAGCTTGGGTTACAATGAGCAGTTCTTC.

V is TRBV12-3 or TRBV12-4 and J is TRBJ2-3; TRBD2 aligns across 7 bases. V dropped 5 bases and J dropped 4; count of bases not matched to a gene: 9. There are 15 residues in the CDR3. The CDR3 DNA follows: TGTGCCAGCAGTCCCCGACTAGCCAGGGCAGATACGCAGTATTTT. This translates into CASSPRLARADTQYF.

Regarding this clonotype: Relative to the germline gene, one junction end is altered; a read error may explain this. This sequence joins TRBV10-3 and TRBJ2-1; D is ambiguous. The germline CDR1 and CDR2 sequences are ENHRY and SYGVKD. This CDR3 region has 15 residues. CDR3: CASSADGGPYNEQFF. The DNA of the CDR3 is TGTGCCAGCAGTGCGGACGGTGGGCCCTACAATGAGCAGTTCTTC.

For this clonotype: A clone one base away is much larger, so this may be a read error. This chain joins TRBV9 and TRBJ2-2; 9 positions match TRBD1. Unmatched junction bases numbered 6, after V lost 5 bases and J lost 7 bases. The CDR3 runs 14 residues. The germline CDR1 and CDR2 sequences are SGDLS and YYNGEE. The CDR3 loop is CASSRDRAGGELFF. CDR3 DNA: TGTGCCAGCAGTAGGGACAGGGCCGGCGGGGAGCTGTTTTTT. Full variable domain (missing parts from reference TRBV9 and TRBJ2-2): DSGVTQTPKHLITATGQRVTLRCSPRSGDLSVYWYQQSLDQGLQFLIQYYNGEERAKGNILERFSAQQFPDLHSELNLSSLELGDSALYFCASSRDRAGGELFFGEGSRLTVL.

This clonotype occurred many times. The gene calls are TRBV7-6 and TRBJ2-1; TRBD1 matches 8 bases. Germline CDR1 and CDR2: SGHVS and FNYEAQ. V gave up 5 bases and J gave up 3 bases; unmatched junction bases: 3. CDR3 length: 14 residues. The CDR3 coding sequence is TGTGCCAGCAGCGTTACAGGGGGCTACAATGAGCAGTTCTTC. Translation gives CASSVTGGYNEQFF.

This clonotype was observed many times. The V gene is TRBV7-9, the J gene TRBJ2-7, with 9 bases identical to TRBD1. The germline V gene has CDR1 SEHNR and CDR2 FQNEAQ (reference sequence). The ends lost 3 bases at V and 4 bases at J; junction bases unmatched: 1. CDR3 length: 13 amino acids. In nucleotides, the CDR3 is TGTGCCAGCAGCTTGGGGACAGGGTACGAGCAGTACTTC. Encoded protein: CASSLGTGYEQYF. The whole variable domain, remainder taken from reference TRBV7-9 and TRBJ2-7, is DTGVSQNPRHKITKRGQNVTFRCDPISEHNRLYWYRQTLGQGPEFLTYFQNEAQLEKSRLLSDRFSAERPKGSFSTLEIQRTEQGDSAMYLCASSLGTGYEQYFGPGTRLTVT.

This clonotype was found a few times. This chain uses TRBV5-1 with TRBJ2-1; 9 positions agree with TRBD2. J was trimmed by 8 bases and V by 0 bases; bases with no gene match: 6. The CDR3 contains 15 residues. Per the germline V gene, CDR1 is SGHRS and CDR2 is YFSETQ. CDR3 bases: TGCGCCAGCAGCTTGGAGCAGCGGGAGGTCGATGAGCAGTTCTTC. Translated: CASSLEQREVDEQFF.

The chain is built from TRBV6-1 and TRBJ1-3; TRBD1 matches 10 bases. CDR1 MNHNS and CDR2 SASEGT come from the germline V gene. V trimming: 6 bases; J trimming: 0 bases; junction bases outside the gene matches: 5. The CDR3 runs 16 residues. The CDR3 DNA reads TGTGCCAGCAGCCCGACAGGGGGCTTCTCTGGAAACACCATATATTTT. Translating it yields CASSPTGGFSGNTIYF.

Of note for this clonotype: Possible read error: a much larger clone is one base away. The chain has TRBV5-1 and TRBJ1-6; D unclear. Germline V CDR1 and CDR2: SGHRS, YFSETQ. The CDR3 loop spans 16 amino acids. CDR3 DNA sequence: TGCGCCAGCAGCTTGGTGGCGGCTTCCGAAAATTCACCCCTCCGCTTT. Translating it yields CASSLVAASENSPLRF. Based on the CDR3 plus reference TRBV5-1 and TRBJ1-6, the full variable domain is KAGVTQTPRYLIKTRGQQVTLSCSPISGHRSVSWYQQTPGQGLQFLFEYFSETQRNKGNFPGRFSGRQFSNSRSEMNVSTLELGDSALYLCASSLVAASENSPLRFGNGTRLTVT.

The chain employs TRBV12-3 or TRBV12-4 and TRBJ1-1, with TRBD1 identical over 7 bases. The length of the CDR3 is 12 residues. The ends lost 10 bases at V and 3 bases at J; junction bases unmatched: 5. The CDR3: CAIITGDTEAFF. The CDR3 DNA follows: TGTGCCATCATAACAGGGGACACTGAAGCTTTCTTT.

The chain has TRBV6-5 and TRBJ2-1; tentatively, D is TRBD1 (5 bases). Per germline, CDR1 MNHEY and CDR2 SVGAGI. V was shortened by 3 bases and J by 6 bases, with 15 bases between the two germline ends. The CDR3 is made up of 15 amino acids. CDR3 protein: CASSYVRVSGNEQFF. CDR3 nucleotide sequence: TGTGCCAGCAGTTATGTCAGGGTATCAGGCAATGAGCAGTTCTTC.